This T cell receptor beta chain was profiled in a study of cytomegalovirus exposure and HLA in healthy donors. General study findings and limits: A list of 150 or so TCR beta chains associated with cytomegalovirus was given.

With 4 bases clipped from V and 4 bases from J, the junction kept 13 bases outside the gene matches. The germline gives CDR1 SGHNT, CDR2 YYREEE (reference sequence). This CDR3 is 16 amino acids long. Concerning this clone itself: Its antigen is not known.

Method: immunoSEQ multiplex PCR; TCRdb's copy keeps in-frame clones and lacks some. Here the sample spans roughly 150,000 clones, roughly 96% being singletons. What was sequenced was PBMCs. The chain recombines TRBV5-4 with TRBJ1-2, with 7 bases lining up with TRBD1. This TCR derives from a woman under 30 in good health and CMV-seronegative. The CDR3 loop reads CASSPNLDRTLYGYTF. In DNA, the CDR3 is TGTGCCAGCAGCCCCAACCTGGACAGGACCCTCTATGGCTACACCTTC.